A selection of T cell receptor beta chains follows, all from one sample in a study of CD4 and CD8 cells across lung adenocarcinoma regions. One entry per CDR3 protein results from TCRdb running MiXCR on the PCR reads. The table lists about 19,000 distinct CDR3 sequences, 46% of them singletons. The sample comprised CD4+ T cells from the margin of a lung tumor. The receptor source for this set is a male donor with lung adenocarcinoma. The CD4 and CD8 labels of this study may be unreliable. Each CDR3 is given with its conserved first and last residue. Each record gives: J gene, D gene, V gene, clone size, CDR3 DNA, CDR3 protein. The D gene is left open where the match is weak. Not all rows give a size; the values are once, few, many and, for expanded clones, a class.

TRBJ1-4 | . | TRBV23-1 | . | TGCGCCAGCAGTCAAGGTTGGGGAACTAATGAAAAACTGTTTTTT | CASSQGWGTNEKLFF
TRBJ2-5 | . | TRBV6-1 | . | TGTGCCAGCAGGGGCAATGGGGCGGGTGACCACGATACGCAGTACTTC | CASRGNGAGDHDTQYF
TRBJ1-2 | TRBD1 | TRBV6-1 | medium-sized | TGTGCCAGCAGTGAAGCTTCAGGGGGAGGTGGCTACACCTTC | CASSEASGGGGYTF
TRBJ2-4 | . | TRBV27 | once | TGTGCCAGCAGTTTTTCCCGTGCCAAAAACATCCAGTACTTC | CASSFSRAKNIQYF
TRBJ2-4 | TRBD2 | TRBV10-2 | . | TGCGCCAGCAGGGGGCTGGGAGGGGCAGATATGCAGTACTTT | CASRGLGGADMQYF
TRBJ2-5 | . | TRBV7-2 | many | TGTGCCAGCAGCTTACGGCGAGGGGAGACCCAGTACTTC | CASSLRRGETQYF
TRBJ1-2 | . | TRBV7-2 | . | TGTGCCAGCACCCTGGACGGTCGTACAGGAGGCTACACCTTC | CASTLDGRTGGYTF
TRBJ2-7 | . | TRBV10-3 | . | TGTGCCATCAGTGAGTCCGTACAGGGGGGGTACGAGCAGTACTTC | CAISESVQGGYEQYF
TRBJ2-1 | . | TRBV6-1 | medium-sized | TGTGCCAGCAGTGAATGGGGACAAGGCTCCTACAATGAGCAGTTCTTC | CASSEWGQGSYNEQFF
TRBJ2-3 | . | TRBV7-9 | . | TGTGCCAGCAGCCAAAGGAGGGACGGGCAGTATTTT | CASSQRRDGQYF
TRBJ2-6 | . | TRBV10-2 | . | TGCGCCGCCGCTCCTCCTGGGGCCAACGACCTGACTTTC | CAAAPPGANDLTF
TRBJ2-4 | . | TRBV10-2 | . | TGCGGCGGCACGGGGCTGGCAGGCAAAAATACGCAGTACTTC | CGGTGLAGKNTQYF
TRBJ2-3 | . | TRBV6-1 | few | TGTGCCAGCAGTGAGCGGGGTAGCGCAGATACGCAGTATTTT | CASSERGSADTQYF
TRBJ1-4 | TRBD1 | TRBV6-1 | . | TGTGCCAGCAGTCAGGACAGGGGGAAGGAAAAACTGTTTTTT | CASSQDRGKEKLFF
TRBJ1-1 | . | TRBV7-2 | few | TGTGCCAGCAGACAAAGCTCGGGGGCTGAAGCTTTCTTT | CASRQSSGAEAFF
TRBJ2-3 | . | TRBV6-1 | once | TGTGCCAGCAGTATTGGACAGAGCACAGATACGCAGTATTTT | CASSIGQSTDTQYF
TRBJ1-2 | . | TRBV27 | many | TGTGCCAGCAGTACTCGGGGCCTCGGCTACACCTTC | CASSTRGLGYTF
TRBJ2-3 | . | TRBV14 | . | TGTGCCAGCAGCCAGGGGGCCGGGGGCCGTGACACAGAGACCCAGTATTTT | CASSQGAGGRDTETQYF